Listed here is a single T cell receptor (beta chain). Antigen specificity is unknown. TCRdb recomputed calls from the 5' RACE reads with MiXCR, one row per CDR3 protein. The profile covers approximately 250,000 distinct CDR3 sequences, with approximately 7.1% appearing a single time and 13% to 15% taken by the ten largest. This CDR3 contains 13 residues. These data come from a study of identical twins. Regarding the study as a whole: The degree of excess twin sharing was weaker in beta out-of-frame sequences.

Another study also made use of these data, one on T cells expressing NK-cell markers.

Sequenced sample: CD8+ T cells sorted from blood. This TCR derives from a woman aged 18-29 years in good health. The genes are TRBV21-1 and TRBJ2-5. TRBV21-1 constitutes a pseudogene. CDR3 residues: CASSKNAEETQYF. CDR3 in DNA: TGTGCCAGCAGCAAAAACGCAGAAGAGACCCAGTACTTC.